This is a list of T cell receptor beta chains from one sample in a study of vaccination effects on CD4 cells after COVID-19. These receptors are not linked to any known antigen. TCRdb's copy holds only in-frame clones and misses some; the assay was immunoSEQ multiplex PCR. The table records around 56,000 clones, about 74% of them present only once. Specimen: CD4+ T cells from PBMCs cultured without peptide, collected before COVID-19 vaccination. These receptors were taken from a human donor who received a COVID-19 vaccine. Each CDR3 is given with its conserved first and last residue. A D gene is named only where the DNA matches it firmly.

v_gene	d_gene	CDR3aa
TRBV5-1	TRBD2	CASSLGPSGPSFVTQYF
TRBV24-1	.	CATSDSQRAAEQFF
TRBV5-5	.	CASSLAVTLTYGGYTF
TRBV2	TRBD2	CASKGLAGEETQYF
TRBV7-2	.	CASSLGMGVDTQYF
TRBV25-1	TRBD1	CASSESRGRDRKYEQFF
TRBV12-5	.	CASGGESPETQYF
TRBV2	.	CASKYTGTSTDTQYF
TRBV7-3	.	CASSHDRNNEQFF
TRBV5-6	.	CASSLETQAFF
TRBV19	.	CASSITTKGRLLNYGYTF
TRBV2	TRBD1	CASSPPGQGNTGELFF
TRBV15	.	CATSRDSVPGNTIYF
TRBV5-5	.	CASSLGEGSANYGYTF
TRBV18	.	CASFLGRMNTEAFF
TRBV28	TRBD1	CASSTSAGTGIGYTF
TRBV5-1	.	CASSLASGDGYTF
TRBV29-1	.	CSAALGADTQYF
TRBV6-5	TRBD1	CASTLKGQGVEYF
TRBV5-1	TRBD1	CASSNDRGSGTDTQYF
TRBV6-1	.	CASSEHGQWATNEKLFF
TRBV2	.	CASSLARAGDTIYF
TRBV5-1	TRBD1	CASSSGQSNTEAFF
TRBV3-1/TRBV3-2	TRBD1	CASSQRGAWDRANYGYTF
TRBV6-2/TRBV6-3	.	CASSSRVLFQPQHF
TRBV6-1	.	CASSERFNFYGYTF
TRBV4-1	.	CASSQLLPRGGEQFF
TRBV6-5	.	CASSPGASNNEQFF
TRBV24-1	TRBD1	CATSDLGQGGMGYGYTF
TRBV5-8	.	CASPTIDGGPQNTEAFF